The clone carrying this T cell receptor beta chain was seen a single time. The antigen remains unidentified. Authors' analysis steps: Junction-only immunoSEQ data arrived without quality scores, meaning filtering differed. TCRdb keeps only in-frame clones here, not all; method: immunoSEQ multiplex PCR. The V and J calls and the clone size are those of that table, but D and trimming were determined from the DNA. This sample has roughly 1.5 million clones, with nearly 99% found just once. The V gene's germline CDR1 is MDHEN and CDR2 SYDVKM. V was cut by 6 bases and J by 4 bases, with 12 bases left in between. The CDR3 loop spans 14 amino acids. These data come from a study of shared clonotypes between healthy human individuals. About the research overall: Each donor contributed plates that comprised three CD4 naive, three CD4 memory, two CD8 naive and one CD8 memory. Study findings and constraints: Naive CD4 clonotypes overlapped across a handful of donors at around 5%.

Memory CD4+ cells were the fraction left after CD45RA+ naive selection. The rearrangement uses TRBV28 and TRBJ2-2, with D possibly TRBD2 on 6 matching bases. The source is a man in his thirties or forties in good health. The sequenced sample was naive CD4+ T cells sorted from blood. Described subset: CD45RA+ positively selected. The CDR3 protein is CASRAAGSTGELFF. The CDR3 DNA reads as TGTGCCAGCAGAGCCGCGGGGAGCACCGGGGAGCTGTTTTTT.